This passage covers 22 T cell receptor beta chains from one sample sequenced in a study of blood T cell repertoires in COVID-19. Profiling relied on immunoSEQ multiplex PCR, and the TCRdb table lists in-frame clones only, not all of them. The data show about 160,000 clones, 65% to 85% seen once. Sequencing was done on a sample of peripheral blood. These receptors were taken from a woman of 80 years or more with acute or convalescent COVID-19.

This clone was seen only once. The chain couples TRBV18 to TRBJ1-1, with TRBD1 identical over 9 bases. J lost 7 bases, V lost 3 bases, and 9 bases had no gene match. The CDR3 covers 15 residues. Germline assignment: CDR1 KGHSH and CDR2 LQKENI. CDR3 amino acids: CASSPVPLGQGEAFF. The CDR3 coding sequence is TGTGCCAGCTCACCGGTACCACTGGGACAGGGTGAAGCTTTCTTT.

The chain employs TRBV6-6 and TRBJ1-2, with 9 bases lining up with TRBD1. The CDR3 extends over 14 amino acids. The junction had 4 bases not matched to a gene; V was cut back by 2 bases and J by 6 bases. The germline V gene encodes CDR1 MNHNY and CDR2 SVGAGI (reference sequence). The CDR3 protein is CASSYMGQGNGYTF. CDR3 nucleotides: TGTGCCAGCAGTTACATGGGACAGGGAAATGGCTACACCTTC.

This clone was counted a few times. This rearrangement joins TRBV6-4 to TRBJ1-1; possible D gene TRBD1, 5 bases. Germline V gives CDR1 MRHNA, CDR2 SNTAGT. V was trimmed by 8 bases and J by 4 bases, leaving 17 bases between them. CDR3 length: 14 residues. The chain's CDR3 is CASSREGFGTEAFF. As DNA, the CDR3 is TGTGCCAGCTCTAGGGAGGGGTTTGGCACTGAAGCTTTCTTT.

The chain is built from TRBV30 and TRBJ2-5, with 9 bases that match TRBD2. Looked up from germline, CDR1 is GTSNPN and CDR2 is SVGIG (reference sequence). The CDR3 sequence is 14 residues long. V gave up 3 bases and J gave up 5 bases; unmatched junction bases: 7. The CDR3 loop reads CAWSVKAGGETQYF. In DNA, the CDR3 is TGTGCCTGGAGCGTTAAGGCGGGGGGGGAGACCCAGTACTTC.

This chain joins TRBV5-1 and TRBJ2-1; 13 bases are a match to TRBD2. This CDR3 has 15 amino acids. CDR1 and CDR2 (germline): SGHRS, YFSETQ. V trimming: 4 bases; J trimming: 10 bases; junction bases outside the gene matches: 8. The CDR3 bases are TGCGCCAGCAGCGAAGGACTAGCGGGAGTTGGGGAGCAGTTCTTC. This encodes CASSEGLAGVGEQFF. The full variable domain, in which reference TRBV5-1 and TRBJ2-1 provide the parts outside the CDR3, is KAGVTQTPRYLIKTRGQQVTLSCSPISGHRSVSWYQQTPGQGLQFLFEYFSETQRNKGNFPGRFSGRQFSNSRSEMNVSTLELGDSALYLCASSEGLAGVGEQFFGPGTRLTVL.

J is TRBJ2-7 and V is TRBV5-1; D possibly corresponds to TRBD2 (6 bases). Trimming shortened V by 0 bases and J by 7 bases, and 23 bases separated the two germline ends. The CDR3 covers 17 residues. The germline CDR1 and CDR2 sequences are SGHRS and YFSETQ. DNA for the CDR3: TGCGCCAGCAGCTTGGGGGAGATCGCAGACCCGGCGGGGGAGCAGTACTTC. As protein: CASSLGEIADPAGEQYF.

The V call is TRBV27, the J call TRBJ2-7; D call uncertain. The ends were cut back, 8 bases at V and 3 bases at J, with 11 bases in the middle. This CDR3 region has 12 residues. Germline V gene data show CDR1 as MNHEY and CDR2 as SMNVEV (reference sequence). The CDR3 spells CASRRNSYEQYF. Here the CDR3 DNA reads TGTGCCAGCCGACGTAACAGCTACGAGCAGTACTTC.

The V and J genes are TRBV11-2 and TRBJ1-2; 9 positions match TRBD1. Germline CDR1 is SGHAT and CDR2 is FQNNGV. This CDR3 comprises 15 residues. Unmatched junction bases numbered 14, after V lost 2 bases and J lost 13 bases. The CDR3 DNA reads TGTGCCAGCAGCTTATTGCCGCCGGGACAGGGTTTAGGCACCTTC. Translated, it gives CASSLLPPGQGLGTF.

J is TRBJ1-2 and V is TRBV7-8; no definite D call. Trimming cost V 1 base and J 7 bases, with 16 bases left between them. The CDR3 totals 15 residues. CDR1 is SGHVS and CDR2 is FQNEAQ in the germline V gene. CDR3 protein: CASSLEVGTIAGYTF. The DNA for the CDR3 is TGTGCCAGCAGCTTAGAGGTGGGCACGATCGCTGGCTACACCTTC.

The V gene is TRBV2, the J gene TRBJ2-2; D ambiguous. The CDR3 contains 15 residues. The germline CDR1 and CDR2 sequences are SNHLY and FYNNEI. V shed 3 bases and J shed 2 bases, with 10 bases lying between them. This chain's CDR3 is CASSEMGRNTGELFF. Written as DNA, the CDR3 is TGTGCCAGCAGTGAGATGGGCAGAAACACCGGGGAGCTGTTTTTT.

The rearrangement links TRBV15 to TRBJ2-1; weak D call: TRBD1 (7 bases). Trimming took off 4 bases at V and 2 bases at J, with 12 bases between the two ends. The germline gives CDR1 LNHNV, CDR2 YYDKDF (reference sequence). The CDR3 is 15 amino acids. The CDR3 here is CATSTDREAYNEQFF. The CDR3 DNA reads TGTGCCACCAGCACCGACAGGGAGGCCTACAATGAGCAGTTCTTC.

The chain uses TRBV9 and TRBJ1-6; 7 nucleotides align to TRBD1. The trim removed 5 bases at V and 4 bases at J, leaving 9 bases unmatched. Germline V CDR1 and CDR2: SGDLS, YYNGEE. CDR3 length equals 16 residues. CDR3: CASSDDRADYNSPLHF. The DNA for the CDR3 is TGTGCCAGCAGTGACGACAGGGCCGATTATAATTCACCCCTCCACTTT.

This clone was detected only once. This sequence joins TRBV14 and TRBJ2-1; D might be TRBD2 (5 bases). The CDR3 loop spans 14 amino acids. Germline CDR1 and CDR2: SGHDN and FVKESK. V was clipped by 4 bases and J by 4 bases, with 11 bases between them. CDR3 nucleotides: TGTGCCAGCAGCCGCCAGCGGCCGTACAATGAGCAGTTCTTC. Translating it yields CASSRQRPYNEQFF.

This clone was observed a single time. The chain has TRBV12-3 or TRBV12-4 and TRBJ1-5; D not certain. Trimming cost V 3 bases and J 6 bases, with 9 bases left between them. The CDR3 covers 13 residues. The CDR3 protein is CASSLMKSQPQHF. The CDR3, as DNA: TGTGCCAGCAGTTTGATGAAGAGTCAGCCCCAGCATTTT.

The rearrangement joins TRBV19 to TRBJ2-1; 7 bases are a match to TRBD2. Trimming took 5 bases from V and 8 from J; bases not matched to a gene: 12. Germline V gives CDR1 LNHDA, CDR2 SQIVND (reference sequence). The CDR3 is 15 amino acids. Written as DNA, the CDR3 is TGTGCCAGTAGTCCTGAAGGGGAGGGTTTCGATGAGCAGTTCTTC. Translated: CASSPEGEGFDEQFF.

The chain joins TRBV19 to TRBJ1-5, with unresolved D. The CDR3 runs to 15 residues. CDR1 LNHDA and CDR2 SQIVND come from the germline V gene (reference sequence). Deletions cut 3 bases from V and 0 bases from J, with 9 bases between. CDR3 in DNA: TGTGCCAGTAGTATTGGTAGATATAGCAATCAGCCCCAGCATTTT. Translation: CASSIGRYSNQPQHF.

The chain has TRBV18 and TRBJ2-2, with TRBD1 matching 11 bases. This CDR3 comprises 16 residues. Germline V gene data show CDR1 as KGHSH and CDR2 as LQKENI. The trim removed 6 bases at V and 3 bases at J, leaving 6 bases unmatched. The CDR3 sequence is CASSYGQGADTGELFF. CDR3 coding DNA: TGTGCCAGCTCCTATGGACAGGGGGCTGACACCGGGGAGCTGTTTTTT.

Notes on this clone: At the DNA level, this CDR3 is encoded by other sequences in the same sample as well. The chain uses TRBV18 and TRBJ1-2; 9 positions match TRBD1. CDR3 length: 13 residues. Germline lookup yields CDR1 KGHSH and CDR2 LQKENI. The V segment lost 3 bases and the J segment 6 bases; nucleotides outside the gene matches: 2. CDR3 DNA sequence: TGTGCCAGCTCACCCCGACAGGGGGATGGCTACACCTTC. This codes for CASSPRQGDGYTF.

The V call is TRBV6-1, the J call TRBJ1-5; D is uncertain. From germline, CDR1 is MNHNS and CDR2 SASEGT. V lost 6 bases and J lost 4, with 13 bases in between. The CDR3 runs to 14 residues. The CDR3 loop reads CASRGVQVNQPQHF. CDR3 DNA sequence: TGTGCCAGCAGGGGAGTCCAGGTGAATCAGCCCCAGCATTTT.

This clone was detected once. The chain links TRBV2 to TRBJ2-2; 7 bases line up with TRBD1. The CDR3 is 14 amino acids. The J segment lost 5 bases and the V segment lost 4 bases, leaving 4 bases of the junction unmatched. CDR1 and CDR2 from the germline V gene are SNHLY and FYNNEI. The CDR3 loop is CASSGQGGTGELFF. The DNA of the CDR3 is TGTGCCAGCAGTGGACAGGGTGGGACCGGGGAGCTGTTTTTT. Together with reference TRBV2 and TRBJ2-2, the CDR3 gives the full variable domain: EPEVTQTPSHQVTQMGQEVILRCVPISNHLYFYWYRQILGQKVEFLVSFYNNEISEKSEIFDDQFSVERPDGSNFTLKIRSTKLEDSAMYFCASSGQGGTGELFFGEGSRLTVL.

Written as DNA, the CDR3 is TGTGCCAGCAGTACCATAGGGACTAGCGGGTCGTTCGATGAGCAGTTCTTC. It specifies CASSTIGTSGSFDEQFF. This chain joins TRBV27 and TRBJ2-1; TRBD2 matches 12 bases. In germline, CDR1 is MNHEY, CDR2 SMNVEV (reference sequence). J was trimmed by 8 bases and V by 5 bases; bases with no gene match: 13. CDR3 length equals 17 residues.

CDR3 bases: TGTGCCAGCAGCTTAGTGGTGGGGCAGGATGGCTACACCTTC. Its protein is CASSLVVGQDGYTF. The chain links TRBV7-9 to TRBJ1-2; D may be TRBD1 (5 bases). Germline V lookup: CDR1 SEHNR, CDR2 FQNEAQ (reference sequence). The CDR3 runs 14 residues. The V and J ends lost 1 base and 6 bases respectively, with 12 bases between them.